Following are 24 T cell receptor beta chains from one sample sequenced in a study of shared clonotypes between healthy human individuals. Naive CD8 populations comprised CD45RO-negative cells positively selected for CCR7, excluding terminally differentiated effector memory CD45RA+ cells. Clones were read by immunoSEQ multiplex PCR, and TCRdb kept only the in-frame ones, dropping some. The table records about 1,800,000 clones, 85% to 95% of them present only once. Source material: naive CD8+ T cells sorted from blood. These receptors all come from a man younger than 30 in good health.

A few counts support this clone. This chain joins TRBV10-1 and TRBJ1-1; D call uncertain. Trimming removed 7 bases from V and 4 bases from J, with 10 bases in between. In germline, CDR1 is WNHNN, CDR2 SYGVQD (reference sequence). This CDR3 is 12 amino acids long. CDR3 in amino acids: CASKSWGTEAFF. The CDR3 DNA follows: TGCGCCAGCAAATCTTGGGGCACTGAAGCTTTCTTT.

This sequence joins TRBV5-1 and TRBJ2-7, with 9 positions matching TRBD2. Per germline, CDR1 SGHRS and CDR2 YFSETQ. This CDR3 comprises 16 residues. Trimming at V came to 0 bases and at J to 2 bases, leaving 6 bases not matched to a gene. The CDR3: CASSLALAGGAYEQYF. The CDR3 DNA is TGCGCCAGCAGCTTGGCTCTGGCGGGAGGGGCCTACGAGCAGTACTTC.

The J gene is TRBJ2-5, the V gene TRBV7-8; the D is unclear. Germline V gene sequence: CDR1 SGHVS, CDR2 FQNEAQ. The CDR3 totals 12 residues. Between the trimmed V and J ends, which lost 5 bases and 5 bases, there was a span of 9 bases. The DNA of the CDR3 is TGTGCCAGCAGCCTGGACGGTGAGACCCAGTACTTC. This translates into CASSLDGETQYF. The entire variable domain, with the rest obtained from reference TRBV7-8 and TRBJ2-5, is as follows: GAGVSQSPRYKVAKRGQDVALRCDPISGHVSLFWYQQALGQGPEFLTYFQNEAQLDKSGLPSDRFFAERPEGSVSTLKIQRTQQEDSAVYLCASSLDGETQYFGPGTRLLVL.

Comments on this clone: Other DNA sequences from this sample encode an identical CDR3 as well. This sequence joins TRBV6-5 and TRBJ2-2; D tentatively reads TRBD1 or TRBD2 (5 bases each). Trimming took 2 bases from V and 5 from J, leaving 6 bases between them. The germline V gene has CDR1 MNHEY and CDR2 SVGAGI. The CDR3 has 13 residues. CDR3 residues: CASSYEGTGELFF. The DNA of the CDR3 is TGTGCCAGCAGTTACGAGGGGACCGGGGAGCTGTTTTTT.

J is TRBJ1-1 and V is TRBV27; a possible D gene is TRBD1 (6 bases). Germline assignment: CDR1 MNHEY and CDR2 SMNVEV (reference sequence). Trimming pared 5 bases from V and 7 bases from J, leaving 17 bases between. CDR3 length: 14 amino acids. CDR3 coding DNA: TGTGCCAGCAGTCTAGGTTGGGGGCGGGGTGAAGCTTTCTTT. The encoded protein is CASSLGWGRGEAFF.

This clone was recorded once. V and J are TRBV7-2 and TRBJ2-1, with D uncertain. CDR1 and CDR2 (germline): SGHTA, FQGNSA. The length of the CDR3 is 13 residues. The V gene lost 6 bases and the J gene lost 0 bases, with 6 bases spanning the gap. The chain's CDR3 is CASRASSYNEQFF. The CDR3 region has the DNA TGTGCCAGCAGGGCTAGCTCCTACAATGAGCAGTTCTTC.

This chain uses TRBV21-1 with TRBJ1-2. TRBV21-1 is a recognized pseudogene. This CDR3 comprises 15 residues. Written as DNA, the CDR3 is TGTGCCAGCAGCAAAGCAAGGGGAGGGGGGGGTGGCTACACCTTC. As protein: CASSKARGGGGGYTF.

This clone has only one observation. The chain carries TRBV4-3 and TRBJ2-1; D unresolved. Trimming took off 1 base at V and 1 base at J, with 11 bases between the two ends. Looked up from germline, CDR1 is LGHNA and CDR2 is YSLEER. CDR3 size: 16 residues. The CDR3 coding sequence is TGCGCCAGCAGCCAAGTAGGCTCCATATCCTACAATGAGCAGTTCTTC. This codes for CASSQVGSISYNEQFF.

Worth noting for this clone: The sample holds other DNA sequences that translate to the same CDR3. The chain has TRBV4-3 and TRBJ2-1; D is uncertain. This CDR3 region has 14 residues. From germline, CDR1 is LGHNA and CDR2 YSLEER. Trimming pared 0 bases from V and 7 bases from J, leaving 10 bases between. CDR3 coding DNA: TGCGCCAGCAGCCAAGATGAGGAAGGGAATGAGCAGTTCTTC. As protein: CASSQDEEGNEQFF.

In regard to this clone: Other DNA sequences from this sample encode an identical CDR3 as well. The CDR3 region has the DNA TGTGCCAGCAGCGTTAGCGGGGGGGGACTCAATGAGCAGTTCTTC. Amino acids: CASSVSGGGLNEQFF. The V gene is TRBV9, the J gene TRBJ2-1; 11 nucleotides match TRBD2. Germline-derived CDR1 and CDR2 are SGDLS and YYNGEE. V dropped 2 bases and J dropped 6; count of bases not matched to a gene: 4. The CDR3 runs 15 residues.

This chain links TRBV28 with TRBJ2-5, with D uncertain. Trimming took off 2 bases at V and 7 bases at J, with 20 bases between the two ends. The CDR3 is made up of 16 amino acids. Per germline, CDR1 MDHEN and CDR2 SYDVKM. The CDR3 bases are TGTGCCAGCAGTTTAATTCTGGATGTGTCTGGAAGGACCCAGTACTTC. Translated, it gives CASSLILDVSGRTQYF.

The rearrangement uses TRBV11-2 and TRBJ2-1; 15 bases line up with TRBD2. CDR3 length: 18 residues. J was trimmed by 0 bases and V by 6 bases; bases with no gene match: 6. Germline loops: CDR1 SGHAT, CDR2 FQNNGV. The CDR3 DNA is TGTGCCAGCAGTTCCGGGACTAGCGGGGGGTTCTCCTACAATGAGCAGTTCTTC. It encodes CASSSGTSGGFSYNEQFF.

This rearrangement joins TRBV10-1 to TRBJ2-3, with D possibly TRBD1 on 5 matching bases. The V gene lost 3 bases and the J gene lost 4 bases, with 11 bases spanning the gap. The CDR3 sequence is 14 residues long. Per germline, CDR1 WNHNN and CDR2 SYGVQD (reference sequence). CDR3 in amino acids: CASSDQGDSDTQYF. CDR3 coding DNA: TGCGCCAGCAGTGACCAGGGCGACTCAGATACGCAGTATTTT.

The CDR3 is CSVLGAPDGTQYF. In nucleotides, the CDR3 is TGCAGCGTACTCGGGGCTCCTGATGGGACCCAGTACTTC. This chain joins TRBV29-1 and TRBJ2-5; D tentatively fits TRBD1 or TRBD2 (5 bases each). The CDR3 spans 13 residues. V was pared by 6 bases and J by 7 bases, with 18 bases between. Germline CDR1 SQVTM, CDR2 ANQGSEA.

The chain employs TRBV7-8 and TRBJ2-4; 14 positions match TRBD2. The CDR3 spans 17 residues. Germline loops: CDR1 SGHVS, CDR2 FQNEAQ. V trimming: 5 bases; J trimming: 8 bases; junction bases outside the gene matches: 11. The CDR3 here is CASSQGLAGAGGYIQYF. CDR3 nucleotides: TGTGCCAGCAGCCAGGGACTAGCGGGAGCCGGGGGGTACATTCAGTACTTC.

On this clone itself: At the DNA level, this CDR3 is encoded by other sequences in the same sample as well. V usage is TRBV4-1 and J usage is TRBJ2-7; D not resolved. Trimming took 1 base from V and 0 from J, leaving 4 bases between them. This CDR3 region has 13 residues. The V gene's germline CDR1 is MGHRA and CDR2 YSYEKL. The DNA for the CDR3 is TGCGCCAGCAGCCAAGTGCCCTCCTACGAGCAGTACTTC. Protein sequence: CASSQVPSYEQYF.

V gene TRBV5-1 combines with J gene TRBJ1-1; 12 nucleotides match TRBD1. Germline V gives CDR1 SGHRS, CDR2 YFSETQ. The CDR3 contains 20 residues. With 2 bases clipped from V and 0 bases from J, the junction kept 14 bases outside the gene matches. CDR3 sequence: CASSLRGTGGHGRLNTEAFF. The CDR3 DNA reads TGCGCCAGCAGCTTAAGAGGGACAGGGGGCCATGGAAGGTTGAACACTGAAGCTTTCTTT. Using reference TRBV5-1 and TRBJ1-1 for the parts outside the CDR3, the full variable domain is KAGVTQTPRYLIKTRGQQVTLSCSPISGHRSVSWYQQTPGQGLQFLFEYFSETQRNKGNFPGRFSGRQFSNSRSEMNVSTLELGDSALYLCASSLRGTGGHGRLNTEAFFGQGTRLTVV.

The J gene is TRBJ2-7, the V gene TRBV7-9, with no clear D. V shed 4 bases and J shed 3 bases, with 13 bases lying between them. The CDR3 length is 14 residues. Germline CDR1 is SEHNR and CDR2 is FQNEAQ (reference sequence). CDR3 DNA: TGTGCCAGCAGCTGGGATATAGAACTCTACGAGCAGTACTTC. Residues: CASSWDIELYEQYF.

This clone is a singleton in its sample. Additional DNA sequences in this sample encode the identical CDR3. J is TRBJ2-3 and V is TRBV28; D remains unclear. CDR1 is MDHEN, CDR2 SYDVKM, per germline. The CDR3 is 13 residues long. The V gene lost 3 bases and the J gene lost 3 bases, with 7 bases spanning the gap. This CDR3 reads CASSFRLTDTQYF. CDR3 nucleotide sequence: TGTGCCAGCAGTTTTCGGTTGACAGATACGCAGTATTTT.

On this clone itself: The sample holds other DNA sequences that translate to the same CDR3. The genes are TRBV2 and TRBJ2-5; D ambiguous. Trimming cost V 3 bases and J 5 bases, with 10 bases left between them. Germline lookup yields CDR1 SNHLY and CDR2 FYNNEI. The CDR3 loop spans 13 amino acids. The CDR3 DNA follows: TGTGCCAGCAGTGAGGCCGGGTGGGAGACCCAGTACTTC. Translated, it gives CASSEAGWETQYF.

The chain has TRBV27 and TRBJ2-3, with 11 bases matching TRBD2. Germline trimming cut 5 bases from V and 4 bases from J; bases unmatched to any gene: 2. From germline, CDR1 is MNHEY and CDR2 SMNVEV (reference sequence). The CDR3 has 14 amino acids. CDR3 DNA: TGTGCCAGCAGTCGGGGACTAGCGGCAGATACGCAGTATTTT. This gives the protein CASSRGLAADTQYF.

Concerning this clone itself: One end of the junction is discordant with germline, which a read error may explain. The chain has TRBV7-3 and TRBJ2-3, with D possibly TRBD1 on 5 matching bases. The CDR3 is 10 residues long. Germline V lookup: CDR1 SGHTA, CDR2 FQGTGA. DNA of the CDR3: TGCACCATAGGGGCAGATACGCAGTATTTT. Translating it yields CTIGADTQYF.

CDR3 amino acids: CASSSGGTYNEQFF. CDR3 in DNA: TGTGCCAGCAGCAGCGGGGGGACCTACAATGAGCAGTTCTTC. J is TRBJ2-1 and V is TRBV9; 9 bases match TRBD2. The CDR3 length is 14 residues. Trimming at V came to 4 bases and at J to 2 bases, leaving 1 base not matched to a gene. The germline V gene has CDR1 SGDLS and CDR2 YYNGEE.

The rearrangement uses TRBV7-9 and TRBJ1-2; D is perhaps TRBD1 (5 bases). CDR3 length: 16 amino acids. V lost 6 bases and J 6 bases, leaving 23 bases between the germline ends. CDR1 and CDR2 from the germline V gene are SEHNR and FQNEAQ (reference sequence). The CDR3 region has the DNA TGTGCCAGCAGTTATTACCCCTTCCGAGTAGGGGATGGCTACACCTTC. Protein: CASSYYPFRVGDGYTF.